This T cell receptor beta chain was documented in a study of shared clonotypes between healthy human individuals. The authors divided CD4+ cells into CD45RA+ naive and CD45RA-negative memory subsets. This clone was detected only once. No antigen is known for it. Findings and caveats of the study: The represented genetic and exposure-history diversity was limited by the small number of donors.

The sorted-subset replicate PCRs were given about 200 ng DNA, which is approximately 30,000 T cell genomes. As originally analysed: Filtering was not the same, since immunoSEQ gave junction-only sequences without quality scores. TCRdb's copy holds only in-frame clones and misses some; the assay was immunoSEQ multiplex PCR. V and J calls plus clone size are reproduced from that table; the DNA served to infer D and trimming. This sample has some 2,000,000 clones, with 90% to 97% found just once. The sequencing sample was made of naive CD4+ T cells sorted from blood. Described subset: CD45RA+ positively selected. The clonotype comes from a man aged 18-30 years in good health.

The CDR3 is CASVRSSYEQYF. The CDR3 DNA reads TGTGCTAGTGTTAGGAGCTCCTACGAGCAGTACTTC. V gene TRBV12-5 combines with J gene TRBJ2-7, with no clear D. V lost 7 bases and J lost 0, with 7 bases in between. Germline CDR1 and CDR2: LGHNT and FRNRAP. The CDR3 covers 12 residues.